The 11 T cell receptor beta chains below come from one sample, sequenced in a study of cytomegalovirus exposure and HLA in healthy donors. This PCR relied on a set of 60 Vbeta primers and 13 Jbeta primers. Here immunoSEQ multiplex PCR was the method, and the copy in TCRdb shows in-frame clones only, minus some. This sample contains 60,000 or so clones. Sequences were obtained from PBMCs. The receptors originated from a woman under 30 in good health and CMV-seronegative.

The chain joins TRBV30 to TRBJ2-7, with 11 bases lining up with TRBD1. Germline V gives CDR1 GTSNPN, CDR2 SVGIG (reference sequence). The V and J ends lost 5 bases and 2 bases, in that order; junction bases with no gene match: 2. The CDR3 totals 13 residues. The CDR3 region has the DNA TGTGCCTGGGGACAGGGGGCCGCCTACGAGCAGTACTTC. Residues: CAWGQGAAYEQYF.

J is TRBJ1-1 and V is TRBV18, with D hard to call. CDR1 and CDR2 (germline): KGHSH, LQKENI. With 8 bases removed from V and 5 bases from J, the gap between germline ends came to 15 bases. This CDR3 is 13 amino acids long. CDR3 in amino acids: CASVRAEGTEAFF. The CDR3 DNA is TGTGCCAGCGTCCGGGCTGAGGGAACTGAAGCTTTCTTT.

The J gene is TRBJ2-7, the V gene TRBV28; TRBD2 matches at 12 bases. J was trimmed by 7 bases and V by 4 bases; bases with no gene match: 5. From germline, CDR1 is MDHEN and CDR2 SYDVKM. CDR3 length: 14 residues. In DNA, the CDR3 is TGTGCCAGCAGTTCTAGCGGGAGGGTGAAAGAGCAGTACTTC. Protein sequence: CASSSSGRVKEQYF. Filled out from reference TRBV28 and TRBJ2-7, the complete variable domain reads DVKVTQSSRYLVKRTGEKVFLECVQDMDHENMFWYRQDPGLGLRLIYFSYDVKMKEKGDIPEGYSVSREKKERFSLILESASTNQTSMYLCASSSSGRVKEQYFGPGTRLTVT.

J is TRBJ1-1 and V is TRBV7-9, with unresolved D. The germline V gene encodes CDR1 SEHNR and CDR2 FQNEAQ (reference sequence). The V end was cut by 6 bases, the J end by 4 bases, with 12 bases between. The CDR3 is 13 residues long. The DNA of the CDR3 is TGTGCCAGCAGTGTCGGGTCTCTCACTGAAGCTTTCTTT. Its protein product is CASSVGSLTEAFF.

The J gene is TRBJ1-1, the V gene TRBV4-1; D remains unclear. Germline V gene sequence: CDR1 MGHRA, CDR2 YSYEKL. This CDR3 contains 18 residues. V was trimmed by 1 base and J by 10 bases, leaving 28 bases between them. For the CDR3, the DNA is TGCGCCAGCAGCCAAGTCTTCCGTCTAGTCGGCACGGCGGAGGGAGCTTTCTTT. Its translation is CASSQVFRLVGTAEGAFF.

The gene calls are TRBV9 and TRBJ2-7; 7 bases are a match to TRBD2. Germline trimming cut 5 bases from V and 2 bases from J; bases unmatched to any gene: 13. Germline CDR1 is SGDLS and CDR2 is YYNGEE. This CDR3 is built from 16 residues. The CDR3: CASRDFRAGETYEQYF. The CDR3 nucleotides read TGTGCCAGCAGAGATTTCCGGGCGGGAGAAACCTACGAGCAGTACTTC.

V is TRBV5-4 and J is TRBJ1-3; D not certain. Germline assignment: CDR1 SGHNT and CDR2 YYREEE (reference sequence). Trimming left V 4 bases short and J 4 bases short, with 15 bases between. The CDR3 contains 15 residues. The CDR3: CASSADKEGGNTIYF. DNA of the CDR3: TGTGCCAGCAGCGCCGACAAGGAGGGAGGAAACACCATATATTTT.

A note on this clone: At one end the junction does not follow the germline gene, possibly because of a read error. The chain couples TRBV30 to TRBJ1-1; D not certain. CDR1 is GTSNPN and CDR2 is SVGIG in the germline V gene (reference sequence). The CDR3 has 11 amino acids. The CDR3 here is CGTLRGTEAFF. The CDR3, as DNA: TGCGGAACCCTCCGGGGCACTGAAGCTTTCTTT.

The V gene is TRBV5-1, the J gene TRBJ1-2; 7 bases fit TRBD1. The CDR3 contains 14 residues. Germline CDR1 and CDR2: SGHRS and YFSETQ. V was pared by 4 bases and J by 6 bases, with 9 bases of the junction left unmatched. The CDR3 nucleotides are TGCGCCAGCAGCGCGACAGGGAGCCGTGATGGCTACACCTTC. Translation: CASSATGSRDGYTF.

The chain combines TRBV30 with TRBJ1-4; D unclear. This CDR3 is built from 14 residues. Trimming removed 4 bases at V and 11 bases at J, with 20 bases between. Germline lookup yields CDR1 GTSNPN and CDR2 SVGIG (reference sequence). The CDR3 is CAWNPVVPGAKLFF. CDR3 bases: TGTGCCTGGAACCCTGTAGTGCCGGGAGCGAAACTGTTTTTT. The full variable domain, rest sourced from reference TRBV30 and TRBJ1-4, is SQTIHQWPATLVQPVGSPLSLECTVEGTSNPNLYWYRQAAGRGLQLLFYSVGIGQISSEVPQNLSASRPQDRQFILSSKKLLLSDSGFYLCAWNPVVPGAKLFFGSGTQLSVL.

DNA for the CDR3: TGTGCCAGCAGTGAAAGGGACAGGGAAGATACGCAGTATTTT. Translating gives CASSERDREDTQYF. J is TRBJ2-3 and V is TRBV6-1; TRBD1 matches at 9 bases. The CDR3 loop spans 14 amino acids. Trimming cost V 2 bases and J 5 bases; bases outside gene matches: 2. Per germline, CDR1 MNHNS and CDR2 SASEGT.